A selection of T cell receptor beta chains follows, all from one sample in a study of cytomegalovirus exposure and HLA in healthy donors. This table comes from immunoSEQ multiplex PCR, and its TCRdb copy is limited to in-frame clones, with some not included. The sample includes approximately 190,000 clones, about four fifths of them seen just once. What was sequenced was PBMCs. These TCRs come from a woman aged 25 to 39 in good health and CMV-seropositive. CDR3s include the opening cysteine and the closing phenylalanine or tryptophan. The order of the fields is D gene, J gene, clone size, V gene, CDR3 protein, CDR3 DNA. A D gene is named only where the DNA matches it firmly. The listing skips clone size in some rows; elsewhere it reads once, few, many or a size class.

- TRBJ1-1 - TRBV4-1 CASSWRRSSTEAFF TGCGCCAGCAGCTGGCGGAGGAGTAGCACTGAAGCTTTCTTT
- TRBJ1-3 few TRBV18 CASSPNPPDRGNTIYF TGTGCCAGCTCACCAAACCCACCCGACAGAGGAAACACCATATATTTT
- TRBJ2-7 - TRBV18 CASSPVSGRGEQYF TGTGCCAGCTCACCAGTCTCGGGAAGAGGCGAGCAGTACTTC
- TRBJ1-2 few TRBV5-1 CASSPGENYGYTF TGCGCCAGCAGCCCAGGGGAAAACTATGGCTACACCTTC
- TRBJ1-5 - TRBV5-1 CASRPGLSNQPQHF TGCGCCAGCCGCCCTGGACTTAGCAATCAGCCCCAGCATTTT
TRBD2 TRBJ2-3 once TRBV5-1 CASRSGTTDTQYF TGCGCCAGCAGGAGCGGGACCACAGATACGCAGTATTTT
TRBD2 TRBJ2-1 - TRBV6-4 CASSARAGGITYNEQFF TGTGCCAGCAGTGCTCGAGCGGGAGGTATAACCTACAATGAGCAGTTCTTC
TRBD1 TRBJ1-1 - TRBV6-5 CASSKGQGMAEAFF TGTGCCAGCAGTAAGGGACAGGGGATGGCTGAAGCTTTCTTT
TRBD2 TRBJ2-1 - TRBV2 CASSGTSGRNEQFF TGTGCCAGCAGCGGGACTAGCGGGAGGAATGAGCAGTTCTTC
TRBD2 TRBJ2-5 - TRBV5-6 CASELAGGPGETQYF TGTGCCAGCGAGCTAGCGGGAGGGCCTGGGGAGACCCAGTACTTC
- TRBJ1-1 - TRBV28 CASSFSNTEAFF TGTGCCAGCAGTTTCAGTAACACTGAAGCTTTCTTT
- TRBJ1-1 - TRBV5-6 CASSLVSRLNTEAFF TGTGCCAGCAGCTTGGTTTCCAGATTGAACACTGAAGCTTTCTTT
TRBD2 TRBJ2-3 - TRBV5-4 CASTLSREGLGSDTQYF TGTGCCAGCACCCTATCGCGGGAGGGCCTGGGATCAGATACGCAGTATTTT
- TRBJ2-3 - TRBV4-1 CASSRFGSSTDTQYF TGCGCCAGCAGCCGTTTCGGGTCTAGCACAGATACGCAGTATTTT
- TRBJ2-7 - TRBV5-1 CASRVQDTYEQYF TGCGCCAGCAGGGTACAGGATACCTACGAGCAGTACTTC
TRBD1 TRBJ2-6 once TRBV6-1 CASKPGQGANVLTF TGTGCCAGCAAGCCGGGACAGGGGGCCAACGTCCTGACTTTC
- TRBJ1-2 once TRBV4-1 CASSQEVAGSYGYTF TGCGCCAGCAGCCAAGAGGTCGCAGGCAGCTATGGCTACACCTTC
- TRBJ1-6 once TRBV21-1 CASSKAQGRGSPLHF TGTGCCAGCAGCAAAGCGCAAGGTAGGGGTTCACCCCTCCACTTT
- TRBJ1-1 - TRBV6-5 CASSSEVWYTEAFF TGTGCCAGCAGCTCAGAAGTTTGGTACACTGAAGCTTTCTTT
- TRBJ2-2 - TRBV30 CAWPDRNTGELFF TGTGCCTGGCCGGACAGGAACACCGGGGAGCTGTTTTTT
TRBD1 TRBJ1-1 once TRBV27 CASSSQGSEAFF TGTGCCAGCAGTTCACAGGGGTCTGAAGCTTTCTTT
TRBD1 TRBJ1-4 - TRBV5-4 CASSPGGQGGEKLFF TGTGCCAGCAGCCCGGGGGGACAGGGAGGGGAAAAACTGTTTTTT
- TRBJ2-3 - TRBV2 CASSDLSTDTQYF TGTGCCAGCAGTGACCTTAGCACAGATACGCAGTATTTT
- TRBJ1-6 - TRBV6-5 CASRVGVASPLHF TGTGCCAGCCGTGTAGGGGTTGCTTCACCCCTCCACTTT
- TRBJ2-7 - TRBV4-2 CASSQEGAGSAGDEQYF TGTGCCAGCAGCCAAGAAGGCGCGGGTTCGGCCGGGGACGAGCAGTACTTC
- TRBJ2-1 - TRBV19 CASSRGGARDEQFF TGTGCCAGTAGTAGGGGCGGGGCTCGGGATGAGCAGTTCTTC
- TRBJ1-1 - TRBV9 CASSALTGYTEAFF TGTGCCAGCAGCGCTCTTACAGGGTACACTGAAGCTTTCTTT
- TRBJ2-3 few TRBV5-8 CASSKTGRDTQYF TGTGCCAGCAGCAAGACTGGGAGGGATACGCAGTATTTT